This T cell receptor (beta chain) is drawn from a study of identical twins (dated by TCRdb to about 2016). General notes on the study: To test whether fetal clonotypes persist, the study used deep sequencing on TCR alpha and beta repertoires from monozygotic twins, unrelated adults of various ages, and cord blood. To rule out contamination, the twin experiments were replicated at different times with different library preparation protocols. Summary of the overall study and its limitations: Invariant T cells such as MAIT and iNKT could partly confound zero-insertion analyses, although diverse VJ usage argued against such confounding for most clonotypes. Compared with coincidental sharing between unrelated individuals, an excess of low generation-probability sequences was observed among out-of-frame TCR alpha sequences shared between twins. The excess sharing between twins in beta out-of-frame sequences was weaker because fewer shared sequences reduced the signal-to-noise ratio. In monozygotic twins, out-of-frame TCR alpha sharing was systematically underestimated by recombination models, although the models agreed with sharing between unrelated individuals. Because the same donors could not be followed over many years, the conclusions depended on cross-sectional statistical analysis. Fewer insertions were carried by abundant cord blood beta clonotypes, a similar but weaker trend appeared in young adult naive repertoires, and no such trend appeared in memory repertoires.

Every donor was a healthy Caucasian. Three pairs of female monozygotic twins, all aged 18 to 29 years, were included in the twin cohort. Positive isolation kits from Invitrogen were used to isolate CD4+ and CD8+ T cell populations. The junction carries 13 bases between V and J, which are trimmed by 7 bases and 0 bases respectively. The germline V gene supplies CDR1 SQVTM and CDR2 ANQGSEA. The CDR3 spans 14 residues, from the cysteine through the phenylalanine. Here the CDR3 DNA is all that survives: 42 bases in frame from base 1. This clonotype occurred a few times. Its antigen is still unknown. Base qualities are missing; no much larger clone stands one base away. Libraries were constructed by 5' RACE. Sequencing was carried out with an Illumina HiSeq 2000. A universal primer binding site was introduced by template switching, and a unique molecular identifier was present in the final cDNA, enabling accurate counting of TCR cDNA molecules. First-strand cDNA for TCR alpha and beta chains was synthesized from specific primers in the conserved constant-segment region. To control for contamination, every cDNA library was double barcoded, receiving both a SMART-Mk sample barcode and Illumina barcodes. TruSeq adapter sequences along with Illumina sample barcodes were introduced in two successive PCR steps. TCR alpha and beta cDNA libraries were sequenced on the Illumina HiSeq platform with custom primers. Per the authors' processing: Unique molecular identifiers were extracted from raw reads with MiGEC, and CDR3 positions were determined with MiXCR. For each individual, recombination models were inferred using an EM algorithm with the repgenHMM and IGoR tools. Shared clonotype analysis was performed with the tcR package in R, normalizing sharing by the product of cloneset sizes. Out-of-frame nonproductive sequences were analyzed to study raw recombination free of thymic and clonal selection effects. The public reads were run again by TCRdb, first through fastp at Q25 and then through MiXCR, and only productive beta chains were kept. Rows are combined by CDR3 protein, so each entry shows the most common genes and DNA. The V and J calls and clone size come from TCRdb's table, not from the authors' own analysis. This sample has 460,000 or so distinct CDR3 sequences in its table, and 12% to 15% of those were observed once. The ten biggest clones cover over 0.5% of the sample.

Separately, the same data were catalogued under a study of yellow fever vaccine responses in identical twins. From that second study: The T cell response to vaccination in identical twins was reported by the authors to appear partly convergent and partly personalized. The study precisely tracked vaccine-responding T cell clones in identical twins.

The sequencing sample was made of CD4+ T cells sorted from blood. The source is a woman aged 18-35 years in good health. In this chain, TRBV29-1 is recombined with TRBJ2-4; TRBD1 is a weak D gene call, 5 bases matching. The DNA sequence is as follows: TGCAGCGGGGCGACAGCTATAGCCAAAAACATTCAGTACTTC. Its protein is CSGATAIAKNIQYF.